This T cell receptor (beta chain) was documented in a study of graft-versus-host responses after intestinal transplantation. Turning to the study itself: Each of the recipients got a multivisceral, liver-intestinal, or isolated intestinal transplant. All recipients were given anti-thymocyte globulin induction, and tacrolimus and steroids were then administered for approximately 3 years. Findings and caveats of the study: GvH clones appeared in recipient marrow, some first in ileum or blood.

The germline V gene encodes CDR1 MNHEY and CDR2 SMNVEV (reference sequence). This CDR3 spans 14 amino acids. The germline V and J ends were trimmed by 2 bases and 3 bases, with 10 bases remaining between them. With respect to this clone: Its specificity is unknown.

Sequencing used immunoSEQ multiplex PCR; TCRdb keeps in-frame clones, though not all of them. Of about 98,000 clones listed, about 84% are singletons. This material consisted of PBMCs, taken 255 days after intestinal transplant. The chain joins TRBV27 to TRBJ1-2; D not certain. The TCR comes from a human patient who received an intestinal transplant, so some T cells may come from the graft donor. The CDR3 reads CASSLSIMDYGYTF. As DNA, the CDR3 is TGTGCCAGCAGTTTAAGCATCATGGACTATGGCTACACCTTC.